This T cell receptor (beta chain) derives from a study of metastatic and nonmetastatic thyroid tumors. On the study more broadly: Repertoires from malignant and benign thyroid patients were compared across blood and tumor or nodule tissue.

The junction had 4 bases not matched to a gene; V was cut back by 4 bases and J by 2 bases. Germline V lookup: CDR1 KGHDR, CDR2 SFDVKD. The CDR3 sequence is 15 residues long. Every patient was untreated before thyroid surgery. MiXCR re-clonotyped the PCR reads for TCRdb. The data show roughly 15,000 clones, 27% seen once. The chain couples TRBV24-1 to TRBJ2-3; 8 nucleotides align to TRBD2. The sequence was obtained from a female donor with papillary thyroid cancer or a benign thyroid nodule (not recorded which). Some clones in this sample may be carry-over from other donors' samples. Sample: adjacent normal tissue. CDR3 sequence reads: CATSEGGGTTDTQYF. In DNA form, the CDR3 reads TGTGCCACCAGTGAGGGCGGGGGGACCACAGATACGCAGTATTTT.